The sequence of this T cell receptor beta chain was determined in a study of OX40 agonist ivuxolimab in advanced cancers. In the study overall: Partial responses were achieved by three patients: one hepatocellular carcinoma, two cutaneous melanoma.

The CDR3 is made up of 13 amino acids. Germline V gene data show CDR1 as SNHLY and CDR2 as FYNNEI. V lost 8 bases and J 4 bases, leaving 14 bases between the germline ends. Using immunoSEQ multiplex PCR, the repertoire was profiled, and TCRdb retains in-frame clones only, with some absent. The repertoire holds tens of thousands of clones, with 65% to 85% as singletons. The source material was CD4+ or CD8+ T cells sorted from blood, sampled in a trial of the OX40 agonist ivuxolimab. The source of this sequence is an adult with an advanced solid tumor such as melanoma, head and neck, liver or kidney cancer. This chain links TRBV2 with TRBJ2-5; possibly TRBD1 for D (5 bases). The CDR3 DNA is TGTGCCAGCTTCGTGCCAGGGATAGAGACCCAGTACTTC. Translating gives CASFVPGIETQYF. Filled out from reference TRBV2 and TRBJ2-5, the complete variable domain reads EPEVTQTPSHQVTQMGQEVILRCVPISNHLYFYWYRQILGQKVEFLVSFYNNEISEKSEIFDDQFSVERPDGSNFTLKIRSTKLEDSAMYFCASFVPGIETQYFGPGTRLLVL.